The clone carrying this T cell receptor beta chain has only a few counts. Its target is not known. Using its own MiXCR run on the 5' RACE reads, TCRdb lists one record per CDR3 protein. The sample yields 280,000 or so distinct CDR3 sequences, roughly 9% seen once. The source of the sample is a study of T cells after yellow fever vaccination. General study results and limits: Some clonotypes were seen in both the CD4 and the CD8 compartments. These made up a small share and likely arose from convergent recombination. Most clones from primary vaccination were detected again post-booster (96% CD4, 88% CD8). The presence of abundant clonotypes contaminating from the bulk population was possible in FACS-sorted repertoires. The secondary response peaked faster, at day 5 versus 15, but was weaker.

Per germline, CDR1 SGHTA and CDR2 FQGTGA. The CDR3 covers 13 residues. The V end lost 5 bases, the J end lost 9 bases, and 14 bases lay between the germline ends. The V call is TRBV7-3, the J call TRBJ2-1; either TRBD1 or TRBD2 may supply D (5 bases each). The source is a man in his late teens or twenties who received the YFV17D yellow fever vaccine. Specimen: CD4+ T cells sorted from PBMCs, collected 5 days after the yellow fever booster vaccination. CDR3 loop: CASSRDPSSEQFF. Written as DNA, the CDR3 is TGTGCCAGCAGCCGGGACCCCTCTTCTGAGCAGTTCTTC.